The source of this TCR beta chain is a study of tumor-infiltrating lymphocytes in oesophageal squamous cell carcinoma. A few counts support this clonotype. The CDR3 runs to 14 residues. Germline V gene sequence: CDR1 SGHTA, CDR2 FQGNSA. Trimming removed 1 base at V and 6 bases at J, with 13 bases between. TCRdb called the PCR reads again in MiXCR, with one record for every CDR3 protein. The sample records more than 7,000 distinct CDR3 sequences, 66% being singletons. This chain links TRBV7-2 with TRBJ2-7; D remains unclear. The source material was esophageal tumor tissue. The clonotype was recovered from a female donor with esophageal squamous cell carcinoma. CDR3 DNA: TGTGCCAGCAGCTTAGGCGCTAGTTCCGGCGAGCAGTACTTC. Translation: CASSLGASSGEQYF. Full variable domain (outside the CDR3, taken from reference TRBV7-2 and TRBJ2-7): GAGVSQSPSNKVTEKGKDVELRCDPISGHTALYWYRQSLGQGLEFLIYFQGNSAPDKSGLPSDRFSAERTGGSVSTLTIQRTQQEDSAVYLCASSLGASSGEQYFGPGTRLTVT.